One and the same sample provided the 32 T cell receptor beta chains below, sequenced in a study of blood T cells in healthy people across ages. Using a J-beta primer mix together with a sample-barcoded 5' primer, a second PCR was run for about 7 to 12 cycles. TCRdb redid the calling of the 5' RACE reads with MiXCR, one entry per CDR3 protein. The data contain 550,000 to 750,000 distinct CDR3 sequences, around 20% of them singletons. Sequenced material: blood. These receptors were taken from a man between 65 and 85 years old in good health.

The chain has TRBV7-2 and TRBJ2-5; D not resolved. Trimming shortened V by 4 bases and J by 0 bases, and 6 bases separated the two germline ends. Germline V gene data show CDR1 as SGHTA and CDR2 as FQGNSA. The CDR3 contains 13 residues. CDR3 region: CASSSRHQETQYF. The DNA for the CDR3 is TGTGCCAGCAGCTCCCGGCACCAAGAGACCCAGTACTTC.

This clonotype was found a few times. This CDR3 is CSARVGGPSSYNEQFF. CDR3 coding DNA: TGCAGTGCTAGAGTCGGGGGTCCTAGCTCCTACAATGAGCAGTTCTTC. The chain employs TRBV20-1 and TRBJ2-1; maybe TRBD2 (6 bases). This CDR3 is built from 16 residues. Germline assignment: CDR1 DFQATT and CDR2 SNEGSKA (reference sequence). The germline V and J ends were trimmed by 1 base and 0 bases, with 13 bases remaining between them.

The rearrangement uses TRBV20-1 and TRBJ1-1; D not certain. Germline CDR1 reads DFQATT; CDR2 reads SNEGSKA (reference sequence). The CDR3 sequence is 13 residues long. V was cut by 3 bases and J by 7 bases, with 15 bases left in between. The CDR3 region has the DNA TGCAGTGCTAGTGGGCAGGAATGGGGTGAAGCTTTCTTT. It yields the protein CSASGQEWGEAFF.

This clonotype was counted only a few times. This chain connects TRBV20-1 to TRBJ2-5; D not resolved. The CDR3 has 13 residues. V was cut by 1 base and J by 2 bases, with 8 bases left in between. Germline V gene data show CDR1 as DFQATT and CDR2 as SNEGSKA (reference sequence). DNA for the CDR3: TGCAGTGCTAGAGCCAGCAGTCAAGAGACCCAGTACTTC. Translation: CSARASSQETQYF.

The sample holds a few counts of this clonotype. The V gene is TRBV6-6, the J gene TRBJ2-5; D uncertain. This CDR3 is built from 12 residues. V was trimmed by 0 bases and J by 11 bases, leaving 10 bases between them. The V gene's germline CDR1 is MNHNY and CDR2 SVGAGI (reference sequence). CDR3 in amino acids: CASSYSSLEQYF. In nucleotides, the CDR3 is TGTGCCAGCAGTTACTCGTCGTTGGAGCAGTACTTC.

The V and J genes are TRBV15 and TRBJ2-5; weak D call: TRBD2 (5 bases). The CDR3 has 16 residues. Germline V gene lookup returns CDR1 LNHNV and CDR2 YYDKDF (reference sequence). V lost 3 bases to trimming and J lost 1 base, with 15 bases between them. The DNA for the CDR3 is TGTGCCACCAGCAGGGAAACTCTGAGCGGCCAAGAGACCCAGTACTTC. This sequence encodes CATSRETLSGQETQYF.

V is TRBV7-9 and J is TRBJ2-5; D unresolved. Trimming took off 1 base at V and 4 bases at J, with 16 bases between the two ends. In germline, CDR1 is SEHNR, CDR2 FQNEAQ (reference sequence). The CDR3 has 16 residues. DNA for the CDR3: TGTGCCAGCAGCTTAGACATCTTGGGCGCTGGAGAGACCCAGTACTTC. This gives the protein CASSLDILGAGETQYF.

The sample holds a few counts of this clonotype. For the CDR3, the DNA is TGTGCCAGCAGCGGAGTTGAGGGAGTCTATTCGTCCTACGAGCAGTACTTC. This codes for CASSGVEGVYSSYEQYF. V gene TRBV7-9 combines with J gene TRBJ2-7; possible D gene TRBD2, 5 bases. The germline gives CDR1 SEHNR, CDR2 FQNEAQ (reference sequence). The CDR3 spans 17 residues. V was cut by 5 bases and J by 1 base, with 21 bases left in between.

This clonotype has just a few counts. CDR3 DNA: TGCGCCAGCAGCTTGGAGGGTCCGGGGGAAAAACTGTTTTTT. Protein: CASSLEGPGEKLFF. The chain employs TRBV5-1 and TRBJ1-4; unclear D gene. V lost 0 bases to trimming and J lost 8 bases, with 11 bases between them. The CDR3 totals 14 residues. Germline V lookup: CDR1 SGHRS, CDR2 YFSETQ.

This clonotype showed up just a few times. The chain is built from TRBV18 and TRBJ2-5, with D unclear. Germline CDR1 KGHSH, CDR2 LQKENI. The CDR3 has 13 amino acids. Trimming removed 0 bases at V and 4 bases at J, with 6 bases between. The CDR3 protein is CASSPPPRETQYF. The DNA for the CDR3 is TGTGCCAGCTCACCACCCCCCCGAGAGACCCAGTACTTC.

This clonotype occurred a few times. The gene calls are TRBV7-9 and TRBJ1-2; the D is unclear. CDR3 length: 13 residues. Trimming removed 3 bases at V and 5 bases at J, with 10 bases between. Per the germline V gene, CDR1 is SEHNR and CDR2 is FQNEAQ (reference sequence). The CDR3 DNA sequence: TGTGCCAGCAGCTTCTCGGCAGCATATGGCTACACCTTC. This translates into CASSFSAAYGYTF.

There are a few counts of this clonotype. The V gene is TRBV11-1, the J gene TRBJ2-1, with 10 bases matching TRBD2. The germline CDR1 and CDR2 sequences are SGHAT and FQDESV (reference sequence). This CDR3 is built from 15 residues. Trimming removed 5 bases from V and 9 bases from J; junction bases left unmatched: 10. The CDR3 DNA reads as TGTGCCAGCAGCCGCATCCCCCTAGCGGGAGTTGAGCAGTTCTTC. Its translation is CASSRIPLAGVEQFF.

This clonotype has more than one count but fewer than ten. The genes are TRBV25-1 and TRBJ2-5; the D gene is possibly TRBD2 (6 bases). The CDR3 extends over 11 amino acids. V gave up 10 bases and J gave up 1 base, with 7 bases separating them. Per germline, CDR1 MGHDK and CDR2 SYGVNS. In DNA, the CDR3 is TGTGCCACGGGACTCCAAGAGACCCAGTACTTC. Translated, it gives CATGLQETQYF. The entire variable domain, with the rest obtained from reference TRBV25-1 and TRBJ2-5, is as follows: EADIYQTPRYLVIGTGKKITLECSQTMGHDKMYWYQQDPGMELHLIHYSYGVNSTEKGDLSSESTVSRIRTEHFPLTLESARPSHTSQYLCATGLQETQYFGPGTRLLVL.

This sequence joins TRBV4-3 and TRBJ2-7, with D tentatively TRBD2 (5 bases). Trimming removed 5 bases from V and 6 bases from J, with 14 bases in between. The CDR3 is 13 amino acids. Per the germline V gene, CDR1 is LGHNA and CDR2 is YSLEER. Here the CDR3 DNA reads TGCGCCAGCAGCGTAACGGGGTCTGGCGAGCAGTACTTC. Amino acid sequence: CASSVTGSGEQYF.

The chain is built from TRBV3-1 and TRBJ2-7; weak D call: TRBD2 (5 bases). Germline values: CDR1 LGHDT, CDR2 YNNKEL (reference sequence). The CDR3 loop spans 13 amino acids. V was shortened by 0 bases and J by 5 bases, with 8 bases between the two germline ends. CDR3 protein: CASSQDGVHEQYF. The CDR3 DNA follows: TGTGCCAGCAGCCAAGACGGGGTCCACGAGCAGTACTTC.

This clonotype was seen more than once but under ten times. The chain carries TRBV25-1 and TRBJ1-4; D unresolved. The CDR3 runs to 14 residues. The V and J ends lost 1 base and 5 bases respectively, with 8 bases between them. From germline, CDR1 is MGHDK and CDR2 SYGVNS. CDR3 coding DNA: TGTGCCAGCAGTGAATTAGACGGGAATGAAAAACTGTTTTTT. Encoded protein: CASSELDGNEKLFF.

In its sample, this clonotype was seen many times. The chain uses TRBV7-2 and TRBJ2-3; 8 bases line up with TRBD2. The germline gives CDR1 SGHTA, CDR2 FQGNSA. J gave up 1 base and V 5 bases, and 11 bases lay outside the gene matches. There are 17 residues in the CDR3. This CDR3 is CASSPAGLAIRTDTQYF. CDR3 bases: TGTGCCAGCAGCCCCGCTGGACTAGCTATCCGCACAGATACGCAGTATTTT.

CDR3 in DNA: TGTGCCAGCAGCCCGGGACAGCCTGCAACTAATGAAAAACTGTTTTTT. Protein product: CASSPGQPATNEKLFF. V and J are TRBV7-9 and TRBJ1-4; 7 bases agree with TRBD1. Germline V gives CDR1 SEHNR, CDR2 FQNEAQ (reference sequence). With 5 bases clipped from V and 0 bases from J, the junction kept 6 bases outside the gene matches. The CDR3 length is 16 residues.

This clonotype was recorded a few times. CDR3 nucleotides: TGTGCCAGCAGTTACTCCCTAGCGGGGGGATCGGGCCAGTACTTC. Translation: CASSYSLAGGSGQYF. The V and J genes are TRBV6-6 and TRBJ2-5; 11 bases line up with TRBD2. The CDR3 has 15 amino acids. In germline, CDR1 is MNHNY, CDR2 SVGAGI (reference sequence). Losses at the gene ends were 0 bases for V and 10 bases for J; bases not matched to a gene: 7.

There are a few counts of this clonotype. This chain connects TRBV7-8 to TRBJ2-3; no clear D gene. V lost 4 bases and J lost 4, with 15 bases in between. CDR3 length: 15 amino acids. Germline V gene data show CDR1 as SGHVS and CDR2 as FQNEAQ. The CDR3 is CASSSTALLADTQYF. As DNA, the CDR3 is TGTGCCAGCAGCTCCACCGCTCTACTCGCAGATACGCAGTATTTT.

This clonotype showed up just a few times. This clone may be a read error of a much larger clone one base away. The rearrangement uses TRBV3-1 and TRBJ2-5, with D unresolved. From germline, CDR1 is LGHDT and CDR2 YNNKEL (reference sequence). V was clipped by 0 bases and J by 6 bases, with 8 bases between them. The CDR3 extends over 13 amino acids. The CDR3 DNA sequence: TGTGCCAGCAGCCAAGACTTATTGCAGACCCAGTACTTC. Translated, it gives CASSQDLLQTQYF.

This clonotype was detected a few times. The CDR3 spells CASSPRGYRTGVNEKLFF. As DNA, the CDR3 is TGTGCCAGCAGTCCCCGGGGCTATCGGACAGGAGTTAATGAAAAACTGTTTTTT. This rearrangement joins TRBV28 to TRBJ1-4, with 7 bases that match TRBD1. Germline loops: CDR1 MDHEN, CDR2 SYDVKM. Trimming at V came to 5 bases and at J to 4 bases, leaving 16 bases not matched to a gene. The CDR3 totals 18 residues.

V usage is TRBV7-2 and J usage is TRBJ2-3, with TRBD2 matching over 14 bases. After removal of 1 base from V and 1 base from J, the junction contained 4 bases not matched to a gene. Germline V CDR1 and CDR2: SGHTA, FQGNSA. The CDR3 loop spans 18 amino acids. CDR3 sequence (DNA): TGTGCCAGCAGCTTAGTCCCGACTAGCGGGGGGGGCACAGATACGCAGTATTTT. Translated, it gives CASSLVPTSGGGTDTQYF. Complete variable domain (other parts from reference TRBV7-2 and TRBJ2-3): GAGVSQSPSNKVTEKGKDVELRCDPISGHTALYWYRQSLGQGLEFLIYFQGNSAPDKSGLPSDRFSAERTGGSVSTLTIQRTQQEDSAVYLCASSLVPTSGGGTDTQYFGPGTRLTVL.

In DNA, the CDR3 is TGTGCCAGCAGCCCGCCGGGACTAGCGGGAGGATCCGGGGAGCTGTTTTTT. Protein sequence: CASSPPGLAGGSGELFF. V gene TRBV7-8 combines with J gene TRBJ2-2; 15 bases line up with TRBD2. Unmatched junction bases numbered 7, after V lost 5 bases and J lost 6 bases. CDR3 length equals 17 residues. Germline V gene lookup returns CDR1 SGHVS and CDR2 FQNEAQ.

This chain uses TRBV4-1 with TRBJ1-1; D uncertain. V dropped 4 bases and J dropped 4 bases, with 16 bases sitting between them. The CDR3 spans 15 residues. The germline gives CDR1 MGHRA, CDR2 YSYEKL. The CDR3 is CASSRLPGGSTEAFF. CDR3 bases: TGCGCCAGCAGCCGCTTACCGGGAGGAAGCACTGAAGCTTTCTTT.

This clonotype has only a few counts. This chain's CDR3 is CASSTERRPPYEQYF. The CDR3 coding sequence is TGTGCCAGCAGCACCGAGCGGAGGCCCCCCTACGAGCAGTACTTC. The chain has TRBV6-5 and TRBJ2-7, with D tentatively TRBD2 (5 bases). The ends were cut back, 6 bases at V and 2 bases at J, with 17 bases in the middle. The CDR3 extends over 15 amino acids. The V gene's germline CDR1 is MNHEY and CDR2 SVGAGI.

The chain joins TRBV27 to TRBJ2-2, with 7 nucleotides matching TRBD1. The J segment lost 6 bases and the V segment lost 7 bases, leaving 5 bases of the junction unmatched. Germline CDR1 reads MNHEY; CDR2 reads SMNVEV (reference sequence). This CDR3 comprises 13 residues. The CDR3 DNA reads as TGTGCCAGCATTCTAGGGACAGCCGGGGAGCTGTTTTTT. As protein: CASILGTAGELFF.

This clonotype was seen a few times. The gene calls are TRBV7-6 and TRBJ1-5; no clear D gene. The germline V gene has CDR1 SGHVS and CDR2 FNYEAQ. V was clipped by 1 base and J by 0 bases, with 10 bases between them. This CDR3 region has 16 residues. CDR3 nucleotide sequence: TGTGCCAGCAGCTTAGGGCCCCTCGGTAGCAATCAGCCCCAGCATTTT. Translating gives CASSLGPLGSNQPQHF.

This clonotype appeared a few times. The V gene is TRBV6-6, the J gene TRBJ2-1; D might be TRBD2 (6 bases). From germline, CDR1 is MNHNY and CDR2 SVGAGI (reference sequence). V lost 5 bases, J lost 4 bases, and 18 bases lay in between. The CDR3 spans 16 residues. In nucleotides, the CDR3 is TGTGCCAGCAGTCCTGGTTCCGGGCGGGATTACAATGAGCAGTTCTTC. Translated, it gives CASSPGSGRDYNEQFF.

The table lists this clonotype with a few counts. This sequence joins TRBV24-1 and TRBJ2-2, with 9 positions matching TRBD1. Germline CDR1 and CDR2: KGHDR and SFDVKD. The V gene end was trimmed by 7 bases and the J gene end by 3 bases; junction bases not matched to a gene: 2. The CDR3 spans 14 residues. In DNA form, the CDR3 reads TGTGCCACCAGCGGGACAGGGTACACCGGGGAGCTGTTTTTT. Translated: CATSGTGYTGELFF.

This sequence joins TRBV5-5 and TRBJ2-1, with 10 bases lining up with TRBD2. Germline CDR1 is SGHKS and CDR2 is YYEKEE (reference sequence). There are 15 residues in the CDR3. V shed 9 bases and J 6 bases; nucleotides not matched to a gene: 12. As DNA, the CDR3 is TGTGCCACCACTAGTCATCTAGCGGGGGTCAATGAGCAGTTCTTC. This gives the protein CATTSHLAGVNEQFF.

V gene TRBV11-2 combines with J gene TRBJ2-2; D is unresolved. Per germline, CDR1 SGHAT and CDR2 FQNNGV. Trimming cost V 5 bases and J 1 base, with 8 bases left between them. This CDR3 spans 14 amino acids. For the CDR3, the DNA is TGTGCCAGCAGCCACTCAGGGAACACCGGGGAGCTGTTTTTT. It specifies CASSHSGNTGELFF.